The subject of this entry is one T cell receptor beta chain. Assay used: immunoSEQ multiplex PCR; TCRdb lists only in-frame clones, some missing. The sample has 40,000 to 60,000 clones; about 94% are singletons. V was clipped by 0 bases and J by 4 bases; unmatched bases: 9. Per germline, CDR1 SGHNT and CDR2 YYREEE (reference sequence). The CDR3 is made up of 16 amino acids. The sample originates from a study of technical replicates of blood from a few donors. The rearrangement links TRBV5-4 to TRBJ1-2; 7 bases are a match to TRBD1. The source of this sequence is a human donor in good health. Some clones in this sample may be carry-over from other donors' samples. Sequencing was carried out using PBMCs. CDR3 protein: CASSLGPDREAYGYTF. CDR3 sequence (DNA): TGTGCCAGCAGCTTGGGACCCGACAGGGAGGCCTATGGCTACACCTTC.